The 21 T cell receptor beta chains reported below all come from one sample, sequenced in a study of sequential checkpoint blockade in melanoma. Data came from immunoSEQ multiplex PCR; TCRdb stores just in-frame clones and leaves some out. Among about 2,300 clones listed, 20% to 25% were seen once. Treatment reported: randomized to nivolumab then ipilimumab (arm A) or the reverse (arm B). Sequenced material: tumor tissue (inferred from file names), taken from a patient given nivolumab and ipilimumab in sequence. These TCRs come from a human donor with melanoma.

The V and J genes are TRBV18 and TRBJ2-5, with 8 bases fitting TRBD1. V lost 3 bases and J lost 4; bases outside the gene matches: 7. The CDR3 runs to 15 residues. CDR1 is KGHSH and CDR2 is LQKENI in the germline V gene. CDR3 amino acids: CASSPTGARGETQYF. The CDR3, as DNA: TGTGCCAGCTCACCGACAGGGGCTAGGGGAGAGACCCAGTACTTC.

The chain links TRBV15 to TRBJ1-5; D call uncertain. V dropped 0 bases and J dropped 6 bases, with 9 bases sitting between them. The CDR3 totals 14 residues. Per the germline V gene, CDR1 is LNHNV and CDR2 is YYDKDF (reference sequence). CDR3 nucleotides: TGTGCCACCAGCAGAGATACGGAGGGTCAGCCCCAGCATTTT. Residues: CATSRDTEGQPQHF.

This chain links TRBV14 with TRBJ2-2, with a possible D match to TRBD1 (6 bases). The V gene's germline CDR1 is SGHDN and CDR2 FVKESK. V was trimmed by 4 bases and J by 5 bases, leaving 14 bases between them. This CDR3 has 15 amino acids. The CDR3 sequence is CASSPGDLRTGELFF. In DNA, the CDR3 is TGTGCCAGCAGCCCAGGGGACCTAAGAACCGGGGAGCTGTTTTTT.

This sequence joins TRBV19 and TRBJ2-5, with D perhaps matching TRBD1 or TRBD2 (6 bases each). The length of the CDR3 is 17 residues. Germline CDR1 LNHDA, CDR2 SQIVND (reference sequence). V shed 3 bases and J shed 5 bases, with 22 bases lying between them. CDR3 sequence: CASSMGGRGEVPETQYF. For the CDR3, the DNA is TGTGCCAGTAGTATGGGGGGTAGGGGGGAGGTACCCGAGACCCAGTACTTC.

CDR3 DNA sequence: TGCGCCAGCAGCCCGGGTCCCCCAACAGATACGCAGTATTTT. It is translated as CASSPGPPTDTQYF. The V call is TRBV5-1, the J call TRBJ2-3; D is uncertain. Deletions cut 4 bases from V and 3 bases from J, with 12 bases between. Germline V lookup: CDR1 SGHRS, CDR2 YFSETQ. The CDR3 extends over 14 amino acids.

This clone is medium-sized. The chain has TRBV11-3 and TRBJ1-1; D might be TRBD1 (5 bases). Germline lookup yields CDR1 SGHNT and CDR2 YENEEA. The CDR3 totals 17 residues. Trimming stripped 5 bases from V and 3 bases from J, with 22 bases between. CDR3 amino acids: CASSPPRTFVRDTEAFF. In DNA, the CDR3 is TGTGCCAGCAGCCCACCGAGGACATTCGTTCGGGACACTGAAGCTTTCTTT.

This clone occurred a few times. The chain uses TRBV9 and TRBJ2-5, with D hard to call. The CDR3 runs 13 residues. V lost 0 bases and J 7 bases, leaving 10 bases between the germline ends. Germline CDR1 SGDLS, CDR2 YYNGEE. CDR3 residues: CASSVAGLGTQYF. The CDR3 DNA reads as TGTGCCAGCAGCGTAGCTGGGCTCGGGACCCAGTACTTC. The full variable domain, in which reference TRBV9 and TRBJ2-5 provide the parts outside the CDR3, is DSGVTQTPKHLITATGQRVTLRCSPRSGDLSVYWYQQSLDQGLQFLIQYYNGEERAKGNILERFSAQQFPDLHSELNLSSLELGDSALYFCASSVAGLGTQYFGPGTRLLVL.

V gene TRBV11-3 combines with J gene TRBJ2-7; TRBD1 aligns across 9 bases. Trimming took 4 bases from V and 0 from J; bases not matched to a gene: 13. The CDR3 runs to 18 residues. The germline gives CDR1 SGHNT, CDR2 YENEEA. The CDR3 loop is CASSSSKQGARGSYEQYF. CDR3 DNA: TGTGCCAGCAGCTCTAGTAAACAGGGGGCGCGGGGCTCCTACGAGCAGTACTTC.

The chain uses TRBV19 and TRBJ1-1, with 9 bases identical to TRBD1. V shed 7 bases and J 4 bases; nucleotides not matched to a gene: 7. Germline lookup yields CDR1 LNHDA and CDR2 SQIVND (reference sequence). This CDR3 region has 14 residues. The CDR3 nucleotides are TGTGCCAGTACCCTACAGGGGGCTGTCACTGAAGCTTTCTTT. It specifies CASTLQGAVTEAFF.

The rearrangement links TRBV11-3 to TRBJ2-1, with TRBD2 matching 9 bases. Looked up from germline, CDR1 is SGHNT and CDR2 is YENEEA. V trimming: 5 bases; J trimming: 4 bases; junction bases outside the gene matches: 6. The CDR3 loop spans 15 amino acids. CDR3 in amino acids: CASSPRRGGYNEQFF. The DNA for the CDR3 is TGTGCCAGCAGCCCCAGGCGGGGGGGTTACAATGAGCAGTTCTTC.

The V and J genes are TRBV30 and TRBJ2-7, with no clear D. The CDR3 runs to 13 residues. Germline V CDR1 and CDR2: GTSNPN, SVGIG (reference sequence). Trimming pared 5 bases from V and 3 bases from J, leaving 14 bases between. As DNA, the CDR3 is TGTGCCTGGTCCTGGGGAAATGGCTACGAGCAGTACTTC. Protein product: CAWSWGNGYEQYF.

The gene calls are TRBV19 and TRBJ1-6, with D possibly TRBD1 on 6 matching bases. CDR1 LNHDA and CDR2 SQIVND come from the germline V gene (reference sequence). V gave up 8 bases and J gave up 3 bases, with 11 bases separating them. This CDR3 has 14 residues. The CDR3 coding sequence is TGTGCCAGTGGGGGGGACATCTATAATTCACCCCTCCACTTT. This codes for CASGGDIYNSPLHF.

This clone has a count of ten or more. The chain carries TRBV9 and TRBJ1-2; TRBD1 might be the D (6 bases). The CDR3 has 14 amino acids. V was clipped by 3 bases and J by 6 bases, with 15 bases between them. CDR1 SGDLS and CDR2 YYNGEE come from the germline V gene. The CDR3: CASSDSTGSHGYTF. The CDR3 coding sequence is TGTGCCAGCAGCGATTCTACAGGGAGCCATGGCTACACCTTC.

This clone has a count of ten or more. The chain carries TRBV7-5 and TRBJ1-4. TRBV7-5 is annotated as a pseudogene. The CDR3 runs 14 residues. The CDR3 protein is CASRLYGGEEKLFF. CDR3 bases: TGTGCCAGCAGACTCTATGGGGGTGAGGAAAAACTGTTTTTT.

Relative to its sample, this clone is medium-sized. The chain carries TRBV9 and TRBJ1-6; weak D call: TRBD1 (6 bases). Trimming stripped 5 bases from V and 7 bases from J, with 16 bases between. Germline lookup yields CDR1 SGDLS and CDR2 YYNGEE. There are 15 residues in the CDR3. CDR3 region: CASSEGGNLNSPLHF. DNA of the CDR3: TGTGCCAGCAGTGAAGGGGGTAATCTAAATTCACCCCTCCACTTT.

The V gene is TRBV12-5, the J gene TRBJ2-2; no clear D gene. The CDR3 contains 11 residues. Per the germline V gene, CDR1 is LGHNT and CDR2 is FRNRAP. The CDR3 DNA reads TGTGCCAGCACCCTTCGGGGGGAGCTGTTTTTT. This codes for CASTLRGELFF.

This clone has only a few counts. The chain joins TRBV30 to TRBJ1-1; D is possibly TRBD1 (6 bases). The V end was cut by 5 bases, the J end by 0 bases, with 10 bases between. Germline V lookup: CDR1 GTSNPN, CDR2 SVGIG (reference sequence). The length of the CDR3 is 13 residues. The CDR3 loop reads CAWQGQMNTEAFF. DNA for the CDR3: TGTGCCTGGCAGGGACAAATGAACACTGAAGCTTTCTTT.

This clone is labeled large. This chain connects TRBV11-3 to TRBJ1-4, with D perhaps TRBD1 (5 bases). The CDR3 length is 15 residues. The ends were cut back, 5 bases at V and 8 bases at J, with 18 bases in the middle. The germline V gene has CDR1 SGHNT and CDR2 YENEEA. CDR3 DNA sequence: TGTGCCAGCAGCCCTCCAGCAGGGACCAGGGAAAAACTGTTTTTT. Translating gives CASSPPAGTREKLFF.

This rearrangement joins TRBV28 to TRBJ1-2; TRBD1 might be the D (6 bases). Trimming cost V 5 bases and J 4 bases, with 11 bases left between them. The CDR3 loop spans 13 amino acids. Germline V CDR1 and CDR2: MDHEN, SYDVKM. In DNA form, the CDR3 reads TGTGCCAGCAGTCTCGGGACAAGCTATGGCTACACCTTC. Translating gives CASSLGTSYGYTF.

The rearrangement links TRBV18 to TRBJ2-3; TRBD1 might be the D (6 bases). Trimming stripped 5 bases from V and 7 bases from J, with 10 bases between. The CDR3 runs 12 residues. CDR1 and CDR2 (germline): KGHSH, LQKENI. The CDR3 reads CASSSDRYTQYF. CDR3 coding DNA: TGTGCCAGCTCATCCGACAGGTATACGCAGTATTTT.

This clone was counted a few times. The rearrangement links TRBV29-1 to TRBJ1-2; unclear D gene. The germline gives CDR1 SQVTM, CDR2 ANQGSEA. Trimming left V 7 bases short and J 2 bases short, with 11 bases between. The CDR3 loop spans 12 amino acids. The CDR3: CSDGGHNYGYTF. The DNA for the CDR3 is TGCAGCGACGGAGGCCACAACTATGGCTACACCTTC.